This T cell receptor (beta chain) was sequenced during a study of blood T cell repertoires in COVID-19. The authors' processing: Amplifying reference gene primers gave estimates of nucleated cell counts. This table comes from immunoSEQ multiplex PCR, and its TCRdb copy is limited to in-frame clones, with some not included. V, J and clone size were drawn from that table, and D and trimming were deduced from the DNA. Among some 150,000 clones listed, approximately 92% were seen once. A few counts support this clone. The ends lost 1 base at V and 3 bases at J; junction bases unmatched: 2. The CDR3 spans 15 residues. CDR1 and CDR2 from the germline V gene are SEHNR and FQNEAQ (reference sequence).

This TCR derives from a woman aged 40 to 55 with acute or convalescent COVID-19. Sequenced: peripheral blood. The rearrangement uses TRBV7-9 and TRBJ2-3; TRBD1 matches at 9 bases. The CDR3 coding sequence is TGTGCCAGCAGCTTAGGGGACAGGGTTACAGATACGCAGTATTTT. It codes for CASSLGDRVTDTQYF.